The source of this T cell receptor (beta chain) is a study of T cells in Graves' hyperthyroidism and ophthalmopathy. Broader study findings: Ophthalmopathy was told apart from stable hyperthyroidism by a 13 V-J model.

Many counts were recorded for this clonotype. As yet, its antigen is unknown. The ends lost 6 bases at V and 3 bases at J; junction bases unmatched: 6. The germline CDR1 and CDR2 sequences are MNHNS and SASEGT. The CDR3 contains 14 residues. RNA transcripts were the template for amplifying TCR beta CDR3 regions. Using the HTBI primer set, a first-round RT-PCR was run on the TCR CDR3. A single record per CDR3 protein comes from TCRdb applying MiXCR to the multiplex PCR reads. The sample lists around 450,000 distinct CDR3 sequences, 15% to 19% occurring once. The sequenced material came from blood. This TCR derives from a woman between 18 and 30 years old with Graves' hyperthyroidism. V gene TRBV6-1 combines with J gene TRBJ2-7; 9 bases line up with TRBD1. The CDR3 region is CASSSTGGGYEQYF. CDR3 coding DNA: TGTGCCAGCAGCTCGACAGGGGGGGGCTACGAGCAGTACTTC.